Listed below are T cell receptor beta chains from one sample, sequenced in a study of T cell changes during pregnancy in multiple sclerosis. TCRdb keeps only in-frame clones here, not all; method: immunoSEQ multiplex PCR. Of 50,000 to 65,000 clones in the sample, less than 95% were seen once. The sequencing used peripheral blood, collected in the third trimester of pregnancy. The receptor set was obtained from a female donor in good health, enrolled as a control in a pregnancy study. Each CDR3 is given with its conserved first and last residue. The D gene is left open where the match is weak. A row's size may be missing; if present it is once, few, many or a size class.

J | D | V | size | DNA | CDR3
TRBJ2-7 | TRBD1 | TRBV20-1 | once | TGCAGTGCTAGGGGAGACAGGGGGCACCTCTTC | CSARGDRGHLF
TRBJ1-2 | NA | TRBV30 | NA | TGTGCCTGGAGTGTAAGGTGGGGGGACTATGGCTACACCTTC | CAWSVRWGDYGYTF
TRBJ1-1 | NA | TRBV19 | once | TGTGCCAGTAGTATAGCATCGGGGTTGAAGGGCACTGAAGCTTTCTTT | CASSIASGLKGTEAFF
TRBJ2-2 | TRBD2 | TRBV9 | NA | TGTGCCAGCAGCGTAGTAGCGGGAGGGTGGACCGGGGAGCTGTTTTTT | CASSVVAGGWTGELFF
TRBJ2-3 | TRBD2 | TRBV19 | NA | TGTGCCAGTAACGCACCCGGGGGGACTAAAATTTTT | CASNAPGGTKIF
TRBJ2-2 | NA | TRBV7-2 | NA | TGTGCCAGCAGCTTAGGATTTACACCTGGCACCGGGGAGCTGTTTTTT | CASSLGFTPGTGELFF
TRBJ1-2 | NA | TRBV7-2 | NA | TGTGCCAGCAGCCCAACCAAGGGGCTTGGCTATGGCTACACCTTC | CASSPTKGLGYGYTF
TRBJ2-7 | TRBD1 | TRBV12-5 | NA | TGTGCTAGTGGTTTGAGCCGGGACAGGGCCTACGAGCAGTACTTC | CASGLSRDRAYEQYF
TRBJ2-2 | NA | TRBV4-1 | NA | TGCGCCAGCAGCCAAGTAGATATGGGACTGATCACCGGGGAGCTGTTTTTT | CASSQVDMGLITGELFF
TRBJ2-2 | NA | TRBV9 | once | TGTGCCAGCAGCCCGGGACTCCCGAACACCGGGGAGCTGTTTTTT | CASSPGLPNTGELFF
TRBJ1-3 | NA | TRBV6-5 | NA | TGTGCCAGCAGTTACACGGACAGTGGAAACACCATATATTTT | CASSYTDSGNTIYF
TRBJ1-4 | NA | TRBV10-3 | NA | TGTGCCATCAGGCCAGGTGCTTCTAATGAAAAACTGTTTTTT | CAIRPGASNEKLFF
TRBJ1-1 | NA | TRBV25-1 | NA | TGTGCCAGCAGTGAAACAGCGAGGGATGAAGCTTTCTTT | CASSETARDEAFF
TRBJ2-1 | TRBD2 | TRBV4-1 | NA | TGCGCCAGCAACTTTAACGGGGGGTCCTACAATGAGCAGTTCTTC | CASNFNGGSYNEQFF
TRBJ1-2 | NA | TRBV14 | NA | TGTGCCAGCAGCCAAGGATGGGGGGGCGGCGGCTACACCTTC | CASSQGWGGGGYTF